The next 2 T cell receptor beta chains were all read from a single sample in a study of patients and donors after allogeneic stem cell transplantation. Each CDR3 protein gets one entry after TCRdb re-called the RT-PCR reads with MiXCR. The table records almost 20,000 distinct CDR3 sequences, 4.9% of them present only once. Sequenced sample: blood, either unsorted or a sorted T cell fraction (not recorded which). The receptor source for this set is a human donor who was either an allogeneic HSCT recipient or a stem cell or donor lymphocyte infusion donor (not recorded which). It is not recorded whose cells these are; they may come from a transplant donor.

This clonotype is termed medium-sized (0.01 to 0.1%). The CDR3 coding sequence is TGTGCCAGCAGCCAAATAGGACACACGAACACCGGGGAGCTGTTTTTT. This encodes CASSQIGHTNTGELFF. This chain uses TRBV14 with TRBJ2-2; a weak D match, TRBD1 (5 bases). Germline CDR1 is SGHDN and CDR2 is FVKESK. V was clipped by 2 bases and J by 0 bases, with 10 bases between them. CDR3 length equals 16 residues.

This clonotype was seen ten or more times. J is TRBJ2-7 and V is TRBV7-9, with 9 nucleotides matching TRBD2. V was pared by 1 base and J by 3 bases, with 7 bases of the junction left unmatched. CDR3 length: 16 amino acids. CDR1 and CDR2 (germline): SEHNR, FQNEAQ (reference sequence). CDR3 coding DNA: TGTGCCAGCAGCTTAGGAGATGGGACTAGCTACTACGAGCAGTACTTC. Its protein is CASSLGDGTSYYEQYF.